This TCR beta chain was recorded in a study of long-term antiretroviral therapy in people with HIV. Samples were assayed with immunoSEQ v3.0 at survey level. Sequencing was performed with immunoSEQ multiplex PCR; in TCRdb, only in-frame clones are kept and a portion is missing. The table has about 25,000 clones, just over 85% seen once. In the case of this clone: Antigen: not known.

General study findings and limits: At every time point, clones expanded before ART dominated the repertoire.

CDR3 size: 15 residues. V trimming: 6 bases; J trimming: 7 bases; junction bases outside the gene matches: 12. CDR1 is MGHRA, CDR2 YSYEKL, per germline. Prior to DNA extraction, the samples held roughly 1-10 million cryopreserved PBMC. Sequencing used unsorted PBMCs, obtained around 4.5 years after starting antiretroviral therapy. The chain recombines TRBV4-1 with TRBJ2-1; 7 nucleotides line up with TRBD1. This TCR was recovered from a man aged 25-45 years with HIV. The CDR3 DNA follows: TGCGCCAGCAGAAAGGGGGCTGGGGCCCTTAATGAGCAGTTCTTC. Amino acids: CASRKGAGALNEQFF.